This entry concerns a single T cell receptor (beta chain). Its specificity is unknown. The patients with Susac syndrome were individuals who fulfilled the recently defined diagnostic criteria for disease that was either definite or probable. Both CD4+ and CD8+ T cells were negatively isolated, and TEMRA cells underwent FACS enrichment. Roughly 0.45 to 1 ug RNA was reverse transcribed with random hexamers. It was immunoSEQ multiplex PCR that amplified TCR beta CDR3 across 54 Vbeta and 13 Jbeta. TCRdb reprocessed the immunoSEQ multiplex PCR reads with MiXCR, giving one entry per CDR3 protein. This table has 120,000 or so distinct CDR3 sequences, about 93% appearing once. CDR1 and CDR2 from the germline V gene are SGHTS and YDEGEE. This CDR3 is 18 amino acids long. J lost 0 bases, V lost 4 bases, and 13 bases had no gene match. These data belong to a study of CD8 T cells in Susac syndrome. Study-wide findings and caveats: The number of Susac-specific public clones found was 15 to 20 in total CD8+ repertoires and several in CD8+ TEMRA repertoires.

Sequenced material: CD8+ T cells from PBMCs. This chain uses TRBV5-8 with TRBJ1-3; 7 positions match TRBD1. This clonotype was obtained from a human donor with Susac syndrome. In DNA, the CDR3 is TGTGCCAGCAGCCCGGGACAGTTACTCGTAGTCTCTGGAAACACCATATATTTT. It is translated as CASSPGQLLVVSGNTIYF.